This TCR beta chain was found in a study of T cells after yellow fever vaccination. Notes on the study in general: Within FACS-sorted repertoires, abundant clonotypes contaminating from the bulk population could be present.

As regards this clonotype: The antigen remains unidentified.

This CDR3 has 16 residues. The germline V gene encodes CDR1 GTSNPN and CDR2 SVGIG (reference sequence). The trim removed 8 bases at V and 5 bases at J, leaving 18 bases unmatched. TCRdb re-analysed the 5' RACE reads in MiXCR, keeping a single row per CDR3 protein. This sample carries a few hundred thousand distinct CDR3 sequences, more than 3% of them seen once, and the ten largest clones take 3.2%. The receptor was isolated from a man between 18 and 35 years old who received the YFV17D yellow fever vaccine. Sequenced here: CD4+ T cells sorted from PBMCs, sampled 10 days after the yellow fever booster vaccination. The genes are TRBV30 and TRBJ1-1; 9 positions agree with TRBD1. In DNA, the CDR3 is TGTGCCCGAGGTGGTCTGATGGACAGGGGCCGGACTGAAGCTTTCTTT. It encodes CARGGLMDRGRTEAFF.